Below are 23 T cell receptor beta chains sequenced from a single sample in a study of early T cells in non-severe SARS-CoV-2 infection. Each CDR3 protein is one row after TCRdb ran MiXCR on the 5' RACE reads. The data contain about 52,000 distinct CDR3 sequences, approximately 10% of them singletons. What was sequenced was whole blood. The receptor source for this set is an adult who was a healthcare worker with PCR-confirmed SARS-CoV-2 infection or an uninfected control (not recorded which).

This CDR3 reads CASSYTGYTGELFF. The CDR3 bases are TGCGCCAGCAGCTACACAGGGTACACCGGGGAGCTGTTTTTT. V usage is TRBV5-1 and J usage is TRBJ2-2; the D gene is possibly TRBD1 (6 bases). V was trimmed by 3 bases and J by 3 bases, leaving 9 bases between them. The CDR3 is 14 residues long. Germline V gene sequence: CDR1 SGHRS, CDR2 YFSETQ.

The V gene is TRBV10-1, the J gene TRBJ2-3, with D perhaps matching TRBD2 (7 bases). CDR3 length: 13 residues. The V and J ends lost 8 bases and 9 bases respectively, with 18 bases between them. Germline V gene lookup returns CDR1 WNHNN and CDR2 SYGVQD (reference sequence). The CDR3: CASAGGPERTQYF. In DNA form, the CDR3 reads TGCGCCAGCGCCGGGGGGCCTGAACGGACGCAGTATTTT.

This clonotype has more than one count but fewer than ten. V and J are TRBV6-2 or TRBV6-3 and TRBJ1-2; D remains unclear. The CDR3 is 12 residues long. Per the germline V gene, CDR1 is MNHEY and CDR2 is SVGEGT. Trimming removed 2 bases from V and 3 bases from J, with 4 bases in between. The CDR3 sequence: CASSYRDYGYTF. The DNA of the CDR3 is TGTGCCAGCAGTTACAGGGACTATGGCTACACCTTC.

This clonotype was seen at least ten times. The chain carries TRBV28 and TRBJ1-2; D remains unclear. Germline V gene lookup returns CDR1 MDHEN and CDR2 SYDVKM. The V gene lost 6 bases and the J gene lost 5 bases, with 13 bases spanning the gap. CDR3 size: 13 residues. CDR3 nucleotides: TGTGCCAGCAGCCCACCCGGCGGATATGGCTACACCTTC. Translating it yields CASSPPGGYGYTF.

Only a few counts were recorded for this clonotype. The J gene is TRBJ2-3, the V gene TRBV5-1; D not resolved. Between the trimmed V and J ends, which lost 1 base and 6 bases, there was a span of 6 bases. The CDR3 runs to 12 residues. The germline V gene encodes CDR1 SGHRS and CDR2 YFSETQ. The CDR3 reads CASSLRRDTQYF. In DNA form, the CDR3 reads TGCGCCAGCAGCTTGAGGCGCGATACGCAGTATTTT.

This clonotype turned up a few times. The rearrangement links TRBV5-1 to TRBJ2-1; the D gene is possibly TRBD2 (6 bases). Trimming left V 3 bases short and J 10 bases short, with 14 bases between. CDR1 SGHRS and CDR2 YFSETQ come from the germline V gene. This CDR3 has 13 amino acids. CDR3 sequence reads: CASSSTPTSEQFF. CDR3 coding DNA: TGCGCCAGCAGCTCCACCCCAACTAGCGAGCAGTTCTTC. Variable domain in full (rest from reference TRBV5-1 and TRBJ2-1): KAGVTQTPRYLIKTRGQQVTLSCSPISGHRSVSWYQQTPGQGLQFLFEYFSETQRNKGNFPGRFSGRQFSNSRSEMNVSTLELGDSALYLCASSSTPTSEQFFGPGTRLTVL.

The chain recombines TRBV25-1 with TRBJ2-1; a possible D gene is TRBD1 (6 bases). Germline CDR1 and CDR2: MGHDK and SYGVNS. V was shortened by 1 base and J by 7 bases, with 14 bases between the two germline ends. The length of the CDR3 is 15 residues. The CDR3 loop reads CASSESAGVRNEQFF. In DNA, the CDR3 is TGTGCCAGCAGTGAATCGGCAGGGGTGAGGAATGAGCAGTTCTTC.

This clonotype was observed a few times. The chain recombines TRBV29-1 with TRBJ2-5; a possible D gene is TRBD1 (5 bases). V lost 1 base to trimming and J lost 4 bases, with 10 bases between them. Germline V gene data show CDR1 as SQVTM and CDR2 as ANQGSEA. The length of the CDR3 is 13 residues. As DNA, the CDR3 is TGCAGCGTTGAAGCAGGGTTAGGAGAGACCCAGTACTTC. Protein: CSVEAGLGETQYF. The complete variable domain, with remaining parts taken from reference TRBV29-1 and TRBJ2-5, reads SAVISQKPSRDICQRGTSLTIQCQVDSQVTMMFWYRQQPGQSLTLIATANQGSEATYESGFVIDKFPISRPNLTFSTLTVSNMSPEDSSIYLCSVEAGLGETQYFGPGTRLLVL.

J is TRBJ2-6 and V is TRBV28, with D perhaps assigned TRBD1 or TRBD2 (6 bases each). The CDR3 extends over 14 amino acids. The V and J ends lost 8 bases and 4 bases respectively, with 12 bases between them. CDR1 is MDHEN and CDR2 is SYDVKM in the germline V gene. The CDR3 DNA follows: TGTGCCAGCGAACAGGGAGGCGGGGCCAACGTCCTGACTTTC. Its translation: CASEQGGGANVLTF.

By sample share, this clonotype is medium-sized. The chain couples TRBV28 to TRBJ1-5, with unresolved D. Germline CDR1 MDHEN, CDR2 SYDVKM. V lost 4 bases and J 3 bases, leaving 7 bases between the germline ends. The length of the CDR3 is 13 residues. The CDR3 DNA reads as TGTGCCAGCAGTTCAAGGTACAATCAGCCCCAGCATTTT. It translates to CASSSRYNQPQHF.

The table lists this clonotype with a few counts. This chain connects TRBV6-1 to TRBJ2-3, with a tentative D call TRBD2 (5 bases). The CDR3 runs to 14 residues. V shed 9 bases and J shed 1 base, with 14 bases lying between them. In germline, CDR1 is MNHNS, CDR2 SASEGT. The CDR3 bases are TGTGCCAGTGAAGTAGCGCTACGCACAGATACGCAGTATTTT. Translated, it gives CASEVALRTDTQYF.

This clonotype was seen many times. The chain has TRBV5-1 and TRBJ2-3, with TRBD2 matching 13 bases. V trimming: 3 bases; J trimming: 2 bases; junction bases outside the gene matches: 3. This CDR3 comprises 16 residues. CDR1 and CDR2 (germline): SGHRS, YFSETQ. The CDR3: CASSSGLAGLTDTQYF. The CDR3 region has the DNA TGCGCCAGCAGCTCGGGACTAGCGGGGCTCACAGATACGCAGTATTTT.

The chain recombines TRBV7-9 with TRBJ2-7; 7 bases line up with TRBD1. This CDR3 comprises 15 residues. V lost 2 bases and J lost 6; bases outside the gene matches: 10. Germline CDR1 SEHNR, CDR2 FQNEAQ (reference sequence). CDR3 in amino acids: CASSLLSSGTAEQYF. CDR3 DNA sequence: TGTGCCAGCAGCTTACTCTCCTCCGGGACAGCCGAGCAGTACTTC.

This clonotype was recorded at least ten times. The chain links TRBV7-8 to TRBJ2-7; D may be TRBD1 (7 bases). Trimming left V 4 bases short and J 7 bases short, with 20 bases between. The CDR3 contains 15 residues. From germline, CDR1 is SGHVS and CDR2 FQNEAQ. For the CDR3, the DNA is TGTGCCAGCAGCTCCGGGACAGCTTTCGGAGGGGAGCAGTACTTC. It specifies CASSSGTAFGGEQYF.

This clonotype was found many times. This rearrangement joins TRBV11-2 to TRBJ2-7, with 9 bases identical to TRBD1. From germline, CDR1 is SGHAT and CDR2 FQNNGV. V was clipped by 1 base and J by 2 bases; unmatched bases: 6. The length of the CDR3 is 16 residues. CDR3 amino acids: CASSLGGTGSPYEQYF. DNA of the CDR3: TGTGCCAGCAGCTTAGGAGGGACAGGGTCACCCTACGAGCAGTACTTC.

This clonotype was counted many times. This chain joins TRBV25-1 and TRBJ2-2, with a weak D call TRBD2 (6 bases). Trimming pared 6 bases from V and 3 bases from J, leaving 17 bases between. The CDR3 is 16 amino acids. Germline assignment: CDR1 MGHDK and CDR2 SYGVNS. The CDR3 DNA follows: TGTGCCAGCAGGGCCACCGGGACTGGGGACACCGGGGAGCTGTTTTTT. Translated, it gives CASRATGTGDTGELFF.

This clonotype is medium-sized (0.01 to 0.1%). CDR3 amino acids: CASSGDVAYEQYF. The CDR3 nucleotides are TGTGCCAGCAGCGGGGACGTTGCCTACGAGCAGTACTTC. V gene TRBV7-9 combines with J gene TRBJ2-7; either TRBD1 or TRBD2 may fit D (5 bases each). CDR1 and CDR2 from the germline V gene are SEHNR and FQNEAQ (reference sequence). V lost 5 bases and J lost 2, with 10 bases in between. This CDR3 has 13 residues.

This clonotype was recorded at least ten times. The chain employs TRBV28 and TRBJ2-7; D is perhaps TRBD2 (6 bases). V was shortened by 9 bases and J by 2 bases, with 14 bases between the two germline ends. The CDR3 spans 13 residues. Germline V gene sequence: CDR1 MDHEN, CDR2 SYDVKM. The CDR3 sequence: CASFNRGTYEQYF. The CDR3 DNA sequence: TGTGCCAGTTTCAACCGGGGGACCTACGAGCAGTACTTC.

The table lists this clonotype with many counts. V is TRBV3-1 and J is TRBJ2-3; 10 positions agree with TRBD1. Trimming removed 4 bases from V and 5 bases from J; junction bases left unmatched: 6. The CDR3 spans 15 residues. Per the germline V gene, CDR1 is LGHDT and CDR2 is YNNKEL (reference sequence). This chain's CDR3 is CASSPRQGAGDTQYF. CDR3 coding DNA: TGTGCCAGCAGCCCGCGACAGGGGGCAGGAGATACGCAGTATTTT.

The chain couples TRBV6-2 or TRBV6-3 to TRBJ2-1, with D unresolved. With 0 bases removed from V and 2 bases from J, the gap between germline ends came to 11 bases. The CDR3 loop spans 16 amino acids. Germline-derived CDR1 and CDR2 are MNHEY and SVGEGT. CDR3 loop: CASSYSSRTPYNEQFF. Written as DNA, the CDR3 is TGTGCCAGCAGTTACTCGAGTAGGACGCCCTACAATGAGCAGTTCTTC.

This clonotype has only a few counts. The chain is built from TRBV7-2 and TRBJ2-1; 7 bases agree with TRBD1. Germline V gene sequence: CDR1 SGHTA, CDR2 FQGNSA. The CDR3 has 14 amino acids. The J segment lost 4 bases and the V segment lost 5 bases, leaving 5 bases of the junction unmatched. CDR3 in DNA: TGTGCCAGCAGCCCATCGGACAGGTACAATGAGCAGTTCTTC. Amino acids: CASSPSDRYNEQFF. The full variable domain, with the rest looked up from reference TRBV7-2 and TRBJ2-1, is GAGVSQSPSNKVTEKGKDVELRCDPISGHTALYWYRQSLGQGLEFLIYFQGNSAPDKSGLPSDRFSAERTGGSVSTLTIQRTQQEDSAVYLCASSPSDRYNEQFFGPGTRLTVL.

The rearrangement links TRBV18 to TRBJ2-1; TRBD2 agrees at 13 bases. The CDR3 totals 22 residues. With 5 bases clipped from V and 0 bases from J, the junction kept 19 bases outside the gene matches. Germline V gene lookup returns CDR1 KGHSH and CDR2 LQKENI. The CDR3 coding sequence is TGTGCCAGCTCATCCGACAGGGAGAGGACTAGCGGGAGTGGGAGCTCCTACAATGAGCAGTTCTTC. This encodes CASSSDRERTSGSGSSYNEQFF.

The table lists this clonotype with many counts. The rearrangement links TRBV27 to TRBJ2-7; the D is unclear. CDR3 length equals 14 residues. The germline V gene has CDR1 MNHEY and CDR2 SMNVEV (reference sequence). V was cut by 6 bases and J by 3 bases, with 15 bases left in between. As DNA, the CDR3 is TGTGCCAGCAGCCGTCCTCCTGAAGTCTACGAGCAGTACTTC. This translates into CASSRPPEVYEQYF.